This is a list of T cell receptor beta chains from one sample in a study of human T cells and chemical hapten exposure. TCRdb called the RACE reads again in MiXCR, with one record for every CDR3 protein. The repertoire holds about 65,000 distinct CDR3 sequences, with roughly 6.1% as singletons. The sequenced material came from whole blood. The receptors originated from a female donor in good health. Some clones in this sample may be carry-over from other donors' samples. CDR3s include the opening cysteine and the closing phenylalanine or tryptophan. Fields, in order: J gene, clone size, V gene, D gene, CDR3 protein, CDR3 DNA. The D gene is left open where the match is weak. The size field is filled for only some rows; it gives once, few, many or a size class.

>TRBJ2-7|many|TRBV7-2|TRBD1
CASSDRTGPYEQYF
TGTGCCAGCAGCGATCGGACAGGGCCCTACGAGCAGTACTTC
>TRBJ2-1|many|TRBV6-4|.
CASSGSSYNEQFF
TGTGCCAGCAGCGGGAGCTCCTACAATGAGCAGTTCTTC
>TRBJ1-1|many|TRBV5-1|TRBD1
CASSLGTGLEAFF
TGCGCCAGCAGCTTGGGGACAGGGCTTGAAGCTTTCTTT
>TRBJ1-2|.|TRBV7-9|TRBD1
CASSVEKGQGDGYTF
TGTGCCAGCAGCGTAGAAAAAGGACAGGGTGATGGCTACACCTTC
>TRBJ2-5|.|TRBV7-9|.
CASSLRQETQYF
TGTGCCAGCAGCCTGCGCCAAGAGACCCAGTACTTC
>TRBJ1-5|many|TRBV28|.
CASTLGGISQPQHF
TGTGCCAGCACCCTGGGGGGGATAAGTCAGCCCCAGCATTTT
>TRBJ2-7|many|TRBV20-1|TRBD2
CSARVLAGIYEQYF
TGCAGTGCTAGAGTCCTAGCGGGAATCTACGAGCAGTACTTC
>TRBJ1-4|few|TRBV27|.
CASSLGTVNEKLFF
TGTGCCAGCAGTTTAGGGACGGTTAATGAAAAACTGTTTTTT
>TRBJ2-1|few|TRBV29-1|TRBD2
CSVVLAGVVEQFF
TGCAGCGTTGTGCTAGCGGGAGTTGTGGAGCAGTTCTTC
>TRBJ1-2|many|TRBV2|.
CASRTGSSARGYGYTF
TGTGCCAGCAGAACTGGGTCCTCGGCCCGTGGTTATGGCTACACCTTC
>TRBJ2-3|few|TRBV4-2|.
CASSQVGAGPDTQYF
TGTGCCAGCAGCCAAGTGGGGGCGGGACCAGATACGCAGTATTTT
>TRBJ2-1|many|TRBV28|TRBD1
CASRFQTGDSYNEQFF
TGTGCCAGCAGATTCCAGACAGGGGACTCCTACAATGAGCAGTTCTTC
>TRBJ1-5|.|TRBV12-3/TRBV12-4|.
CASSLREYSNQPQHF
TGTGCCAGCAGTTTAAGAGAATATAGCAATCAGCCCCAGCATTTT
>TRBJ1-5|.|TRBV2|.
CASSEVDSNQPQHF
TGTGCCAGCAGTGAAGTGGACAGTAATCAGCCCCAGCATTTT
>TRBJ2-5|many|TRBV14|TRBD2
CASSPTETSGGETQETQYF
TGTGCCAGCAGCCCTACTGAGACTAGCGGGGGAGAGACCCAAGAGACCCAGTACTTC
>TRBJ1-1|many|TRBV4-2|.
CASSQDGSTEAFF
TGTGCCAGCAGCCAAGATGGGAGCACTGAAGCTTTCTTT
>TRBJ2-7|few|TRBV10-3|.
CAISTNTYEQYF
TGTGCCATCAGCACCAACACCTACGAGCAGTACTTC
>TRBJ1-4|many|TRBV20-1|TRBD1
CSARGQGKLFF
TGCAGTGCCAGGGGGCAAGGAAAACTGTTTTTT
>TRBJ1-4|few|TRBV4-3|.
CASSQEGGAGRGEKLFF
TGCGCCAGCAGCCAAGAGGGAGGTGCAGGTCGGGGTGAAAAACTGTTTTTT
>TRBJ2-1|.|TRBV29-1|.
CSVEDPVNLQDEQFF
TGCAGCGTTGAAGATCCAGTAAACTTACAGGATGAGCAGTTCTTC
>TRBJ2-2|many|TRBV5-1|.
CASSPPDTNTGELFF
TGCGCCAGCAGCCCTCCGGACACGAACACCGGGGAGCTGTTTTTT
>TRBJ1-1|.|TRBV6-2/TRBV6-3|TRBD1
CASSYSRDRGYTEAFF
TGTGCCAGCAGTTACTCGCGGGACAGGGGGTACACTGAAGCTTTCTTT
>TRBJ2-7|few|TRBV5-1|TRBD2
CASSTGLAGGVEQYF
TGCGCCAGCAGCACAGGACTAGCGGGAGGGGTCGAGCAGTACTTC
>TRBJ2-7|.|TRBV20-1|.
CSAPSGARYEQYF
TGCAGTGCTCCCTCGGGGGCGAGGTACGAGCAGTACTTC
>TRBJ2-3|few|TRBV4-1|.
CASSQEGTTDTQYF
TGCGCCAGCAGCCAAGAGGGGACCACAGATACGCAGTATTTT
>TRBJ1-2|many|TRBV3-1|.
CASSETAQDNYGYTF
TGTGCCAGCAGCGAAACCGCACAGGACAACTATGGCTACACCTTC
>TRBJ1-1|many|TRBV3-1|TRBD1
CASSQAGQGEAFF
TGTGCCAGCAGCCAAGCCGGACAGGGTGAAGCTTTCTTT
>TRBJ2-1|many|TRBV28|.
CASSSWREQGLYYNEQFF
TGTGCCAGCAGTAGTTGGAGGGAACAGGGGCTTTACTACAATGAGCAGTTCTTC
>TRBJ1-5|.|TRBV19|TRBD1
CASSMGGQGASQPQHF
TGTGCCAGTAGTATGGGGGGACAGGGGGCGAGTCAGCCCCAGCATTTT
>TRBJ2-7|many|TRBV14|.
CASSYQGGYEQYF
TGTGCCAGCAGCTACCAGGGTGGGTACGAGCAGTACTTC
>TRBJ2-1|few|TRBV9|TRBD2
CASSPRTSGTYNEQFF
TGTGCCAGCAGCCCTCGAACTAGCGGCACCTACAATGAGCAGTTCTTC
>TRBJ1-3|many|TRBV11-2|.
CASTRTRAGNTIYF
TGTGCCAGCACCCGGACCAGGGCTGGAAACACCATATATTTT
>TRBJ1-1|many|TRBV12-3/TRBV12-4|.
CASRGDGFNTEAFF
TGTGCCAGCAGGGGGGACGGATTCAACACTGAAGCTTTCTTT
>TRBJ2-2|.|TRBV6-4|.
CASSGDPATGELFF
TGTGCCAGCAGTGGGGACCCAGCCACCGGGGAGCTGTTTTTT
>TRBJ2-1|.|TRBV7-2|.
CASSSLLLSNEQFF
TGTGCCAGCAGCTCACTCCTACTTAGTAATGAGCAGTTCTTC
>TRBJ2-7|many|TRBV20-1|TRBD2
CSARAGGGYEQYF
TGCAGTGCTAGAGCGGGAGGGGGCTACGAGCAGTACTTC
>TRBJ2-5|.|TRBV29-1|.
CSVVAGGETQYF
TGCAGCGTTGTTGCTGGCGGGGAGACCCAGTACTTC